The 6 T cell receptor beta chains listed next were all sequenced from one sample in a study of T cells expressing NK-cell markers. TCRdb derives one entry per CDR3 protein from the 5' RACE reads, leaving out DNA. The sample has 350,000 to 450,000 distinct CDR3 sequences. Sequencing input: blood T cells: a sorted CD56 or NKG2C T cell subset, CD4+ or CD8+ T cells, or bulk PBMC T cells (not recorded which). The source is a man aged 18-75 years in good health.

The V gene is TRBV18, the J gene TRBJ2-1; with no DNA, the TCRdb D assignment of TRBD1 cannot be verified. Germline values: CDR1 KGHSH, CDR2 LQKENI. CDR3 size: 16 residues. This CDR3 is CASSPFLQGVNDEQFF.

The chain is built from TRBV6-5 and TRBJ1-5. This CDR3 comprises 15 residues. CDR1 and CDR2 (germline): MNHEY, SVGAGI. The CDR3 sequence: CASSYQQISNQPQHF.

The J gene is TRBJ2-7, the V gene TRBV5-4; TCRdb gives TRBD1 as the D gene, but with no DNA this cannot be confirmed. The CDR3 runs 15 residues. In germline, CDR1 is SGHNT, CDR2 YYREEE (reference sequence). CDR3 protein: CASSWGGTGVLEQYF.

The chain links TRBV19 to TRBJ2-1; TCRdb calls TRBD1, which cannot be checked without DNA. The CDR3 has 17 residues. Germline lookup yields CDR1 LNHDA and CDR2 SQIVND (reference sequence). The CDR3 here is CASSNSRQASSYNEQFF.

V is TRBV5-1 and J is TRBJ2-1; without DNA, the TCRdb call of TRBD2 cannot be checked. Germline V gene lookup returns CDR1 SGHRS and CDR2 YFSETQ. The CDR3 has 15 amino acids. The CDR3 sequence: CASSLGEGSYNEQFF.

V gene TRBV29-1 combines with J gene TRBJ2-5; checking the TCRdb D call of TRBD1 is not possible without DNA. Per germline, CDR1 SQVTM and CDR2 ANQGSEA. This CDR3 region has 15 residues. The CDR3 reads CSVGGTGSAKETQYF.